This TCR beta chain is drawn from a study of blood T cell repertoires in COVID-19. Study context: The origin of the acute and convalescent COVID-19 samples was the United States, Italy and Spain. PBMCs, B-cell-depleted T cells, or T cells provided the cDNA or gDNA that made up the material.

Original processing notes: Estimates of nucleated cell counts were drawn from the amplification of reference gene primers. Only in-frame clones appear in the TCRdb table, and some are missing; sequencing was by immunoSEQ multiplex PCR. That table is the source of V, J and clone size, and D and trimming were worked out from the DNA. The sample carries 30,000 to 40,000 clones, more than 85% recorded once. The CDR3 runs to 16 residues. This clone was found a few times. This sequence originates from a man in his 70s with acute or convalescent COVID-19. What was sequenced was peripheral blood. The chain links TRBV12-2 to TRBJ1-4; TRBD1 reflects the table's D call only, with no check against the DNA. TRBV12-2 is termed a pseudogene. The CDR3 nucleotides are TGTGCAAGTCGCTTAGTCCAACAGGGGGTTATTGAAAAACTGTTTTTT. This sequence encodes CASRLVQQGVIEKLFF.